Shown below are 14 T cell receptor beta chains from a single sample sequenced in a study of T-cell memory formation after mild COVID-19. TCRdb re-called the 5' RACE reads with MiXCR, one entry per CDR3 protein. This sample has 250,000 to 350,000 distinct CDR3 sequences, with roughly 15% found just once. The specimen was PBMCs or a T cell subset sorted from them (not recorded which). Receptor source: a man younger than 30 who had mild COVID-19 (a few samples of this study predate the infection). Cell type and time point are not known.

The table lists this clonotype with a few counts. The chain is built from TRBV11-3 and TRBJ2-1; D might be TRBD2 (5 bases). Germline V gives CDR1 SGHNT, CDR2 YENEEA. The CDR3 length is 13 residues. Trimming removed 3 bases at V and 6 bases at J, with 9 bases between. The CDR3 is CASSFIRGNEQFF. The CDR3 DNA reads TGTGCCAGCAGCTTCATTCGGGGCAATGAGCAGTTCTTC.

The rearrangement links TRBV5-6 to TRBJ1-5; D remains ambiguous. Per germline, CDR1 SGHDT and CDR2 YYEEEE. Trimming left V 0 bases short and J 0 bases short, with 10 bases between. The CDR3 spans 16 residues. CDR3 nucleotide sequence: TGTGCCAGCAGCTTGGGCGGGTATAATAGCAATCAGCCCCAGCATTTT. Translation gives CASSLGGYNSNQPQHF.

The chain has TRBV14 and TRBJ2-1; a possible D gene is TRBD1 (5 bases). The CDR3 is 12 residues long. V lost 8 bases to trimming and J lost 7 bases, with 12 bases between them. Germline CDR1 reads SGHDN; CDR2 reads FVKESK. CDR3 sequence: CASGQRGNEQFF. The CDR3 bases are TGTGCCAGCGGGCAAAGGGGTAATGAGCAGTTCTTC.

This clonotype has only a few counts. The chain employs TRBV9 and TRBJ1-2; 8 nucleotides line up with TRBD1. CDR3 length: 14 amino acids. The germline CDR1 and CDR2 sequences are SGDLS and YYNGEE. V lost 0 bases to trimming and J lost 4 bases; unmatched junction nucleotides: 2. The CDR3 here is CASSVDQGAYGYTF. In nucleotides, the CDR3 is TGTGCCAGCAGCGTAGACCAGGGGGCCTATGGCTACACCTTC.

This clonotype turned up a few times. V usage is TRBV7-9 and J usage is TRBJ2-1; D perhaps matches TRBD2 (5 bases). V dropped 1 base and J dropped 7 bases, with 11 bases sitting between them. This CDR3 contains 14 residues. The germline V gene has CDR1 SEHNR and CDR2 FQNEAQ (reference sequence). Here the CDR3 reads CASSLEDGMNEQFF. The CDR3 DNA reads as TGTGCCAGCAGCTTAGAAGACGGGATGAATGAGCAGTTCTTC.

The CDR3 DNA reads TGTGCCAGCAGCCCCCCCAGGCGGGATCAGCCCCAGCATTTT. Amino acids: CASSPPRRDQPQHF. V is TRBV6-2 or TRBV6-3 and J is TRBJ1-5, with D hard to call. From germline, CDR1 is MNHEY and CDR2 SVGEGT. Trimming shortened V by 6 bases and J by 5 bases, and 14 bases separated the two germline ends. This CDR3 contains 14 residues.

This clonotype came up a few times. The chain couples TRBV20-1 to TRBJ2-7; 8 bases match TRBD1. After removal of 6 bases from V and 5 bases from J, the junction contained 3 bases not matched to a gene. Germline values: CDR1 DFQATT, CDR2 SNEGSKA (reference sequence). The CDR3 extends over 11 amino acids. The DNA for the CDR3 is TGCAGTGCACAGGGGGATGACGAGCAGTACTTC. Its protein product is CSAQGDDEQYF.

V is TRBV7-9 and J is TRBJ1-5, with D hard to call. The CDR3 is 14 amino acids. Deletions cut 3 bases from V and 6 bases from J, with 12 bases between. CDR1 is SEHNR, CDR2 FQNEAQ, per germline (reference sequence). The CDR3 coding sequence is TGTGCCAGCAGCTTTGAGGGCTTAAGTCAGCCCCAGCATTTT. Encoded protein: CASSFEGLSQPQHF.

This clonotype was found a few times. J is TRBJ2-5 and V is TRBV29-1; 11 bases are a match to TRBD2. With V trimmed by 5 bases and J by 5 bases, 4 bases remained unmatched. CDR3 length equals 13 residues. Looked up from germline, CDR1 is SQVTM and CDR2 is ANQGSEA. The DNA for the CDR3 is TGCAGCGTTCTAGCGGGGGGTAGGGAGACCCAGTACTTC. As protein: CSVLAGGRETQYF.

The chain couples TRBV6-2 or TRBV6-3 to TRBJ2-7; D possibly corresponds to TRBD2 (6 bases). Trimming removed 4 bases from V and 4 bases from J, with 14 bases in between. The CDR3 has 14 amino acids. CDR1 and CDR2 (germline): MNHEY, SVGEGT. For the CDR3, the DNA is TGTGCCAGCAGTTCCCCCGGGAGATTTTACGAGCAGTACTTC. Amino acids: CASSSPGRFYEQYF.

This clonotype has a handful of counts. The chain carries TRBV7-2 and TRBJ1-5; D not resolved. Germline V gives CDR1 SGHTA, CDR2 FQGNSA. This CDR3 contains 13 residues. V shed 3 bases and J shed 4 bases, with 7 bases lying between them. CDR3 coding DNA: TGTGCCAGCAGCTTCGGGGAGAATCAGCCCCAGCATTTT. Translated, it gives CASSFGENQPQHF.

This clonotype was observed a handful of times. The chain uses TRBV7-2 and TRBJ1-2, with no clear D. Trimming took off 5 bases at V and 5 bases at J, with 6 bases between the two ends. The CDR3 consists of 11 residues. Germline CDR1 SGHTA, CDR2 FQGNSA. CDR3 sequence: CASSLEYGYTF. Here the CDR3 DNA reads TGTGCCAGCAGCCTTGAATATGGCTACACCTTC.

In this sample, this clonotype turned up a few times. The V call is TRBV5-6, the J call TRBJ2-3; possible D gene TRBD1, 5 bases. Germline V CDR1 and CDR2: SGHDT, YYEEEE. CDR3 length: 15 amino acids. Deletions cut 0 bases from V and 3 bases from J, with 11 bases between. Here the CDR3 DNA reads TGTGCCAGCAGCTTGGTTCAGGGCCAGACAGATACGCAGTATTTT. Translating gives CASSLVQGQTDTQYF.

The DNA for the CDR3 is TGTGCCAGCAGCTCCCGGGACAGGGGGTATGAGCAGTTCTTC. Translating it yields CASSSRDRGYEQFF. The chain links TRBV5-5 to TRBJ2-1, with 11 nucleotides matching TRBD1. This CDR3 is 14 amino acids long. V lost 3 bases, J lost 8 bases, and 4 bases stayed unmatched. In germline, CDR1 is SGHKS, CDR2 YYEKEE (reference sequence).